These 15 T cell receptor beta chains came from one sample sequenced in a study of vaccination effects on CD4 cells after COVID-19. Their antigens remain unidentified. Isolating CD4+ T cells followed approximately 11 days of culture. Vaccination of participants consisted of two doses of either the BNT162b2 or mRNA-1273 vaccine. The method was immunoSEQ multiplex PCR; TCRdb's version includes in-frame clones alone and lacks a portion of them. Found here are fewer than 40,000 clones, around 70% of them singletons; the top ten hold under 15%. The sequenced sample was CD4+ T cells from PBMCs cultured without peptide, obtained after COVID-19 vaccination. These receptors originate from a human donor who received a COVID-19 vaccine.

The chain combines TRBV9 with TRBJ2-1; 7 nucleotides align to TRBD1. The CDR3 loop spans 15 amino acids. CDR1 and CDR2 from the germline V gene are SGDLS and YYNGEE. Trimming took 0 bases from V and 6 from J; bases not matched to a gene: 6. For the CDR3, the DNA is TGTGCCAGCAGCGTAGGATCAAGGGGGCTCAATGAGCAGTTCTTC. Translated: CASSVGSRGLNEQFF.

This chain connects TRBV6-2 or TRBV6-3 to TRBJ2-7; D ambiguous. The V gene's germline CDR1 is MNHEY and CDR2 SVGEGT. V was cut by 2 bases and J by 2 bases, with 13 bases left in between. The CDR3 is 15 amino acids. The chain's CDR3 is CASSYVPGSAYEQYF. As DNA, the CDR3 is TGTGCCAGCAGTTACGTCCCGGGCAGCGCCTACGAGCAGTACTTC.

The gene calls are TRBV20-1 and TRBJ2-3; possible D gene TRBD2, 7 bases. Deletions cut 3 bases from V and 5 bases from J, with 12 bases between. There are 13 residues in the CDR3. The V gene's germline CDR1 is DFQATT and CDR2 SNEGSKA (reference sequence). The CDR3 nucleotides read TGCAGTGCTAGTGGGGGGGGCCAAGATACGCAGTATTTT. Its translation is CSASGGGQDTQYF.

This chain joins TRBV5-6 and TRBJ2-3, with 8 bases that match TRBD1. The V segment lost 4 bases and the J segment 3 bases; nucleotides outside the gene matches: 13. The CDR3 length is 17 residues. Germline CDR1 and CDR2: SGHDT and YYEEEE. DNA for the CDR3: TGTGCCAGCAGCGCTCTGGACAGGGTCCGAAGAACAGATACGCAGTATTTT. Its protein is CASSALDRVRRTDTQYF. Full variable domain (outside the CDR3, taken from reference TRBV5-6 and TRBJ2-3): DAGVTQSPTHLIKTRGQQVTLRCSPKSGHDTVSWYQQALGQGPQFIFQYYEEEERQRGNFPDRFSGHQFPNYSSELNVNALLLGDSALYLCASSALDRVRRTDTQYFGPGTRLTVL.

The chain links TRBV7-2 to TRBJ2-5, with D unclear. The V gene lost 2 bases and the J gene lost 5 bases, with 3 bases spanning the gap. This CDR3 contains 11 residues. Per germline, CDR1 SGHTA and CDR2 FQGNSA. In DNA form, the CDR3 reads TGTGCCAGCAGCTTAAAGGAGACCCAGTACTTC. It translates to CASSLKETQYF.

J is TRBJ2-6 and V is TRBV18; no firm D call. Looked up from germline, CDR1 is KGHSH and CDR2 is LQKENI. The V end was cut by 3 bases, the J end by 2 bases, with 5 bases between. The length of the CDR3 is 14 residues. In DNA, the CDR3 is TGTGCCAGCTCACCGCCCACTGGGGCCAACGTCCTGACTTTC. Translated, it gives CASSPPTGANVLTF.

This chain uses TRBV6-2 or TRBV6-3 with TRBJ2-2, with D possibly matching TRBD2 (6 bases). V was shortened by 5 bases and J by 6 bases, with 22 bases between the two germline ends. This CDR3 is built from 17 residues. Germline V gene data show CDR1 as MNHEY and CDR2 as SVGEGT. The CDR3 loop is CASSPRPGLRRAGELFF. The CDR3 bases are TGTGCCAGCAGTCCCAGACCCGGCCTTCGGAGGGCCGGGGAGCTGTTTTTT.

This clone has just a few counts. The chain links TRBV30 to TRBJ1-5; tentative D call: TRBD1 (5 bases). The V gene lost 0 bases and the J gene lost 9 bases, with 15 bases spanning the gap. This CDR3 has 14 residues. The V gene's germline CDR1 is GTSNPN and CDR2 SVGIG (reference sequence). The CDR3 is CAWSVLEGRGPQHF. As DNA, the CDR3 is TGTGCCTGGAGTGTACTCGAGGGGCGAGGGCCCCAGCATTTT.

The chain carries TRBV3-1 (or the pseudogene TRBV3-2) and TRBJ2-1, with 13 bases aligning to TRBD2. Losses at the gene ends were 4 bases for V and 1 base for J; bases not matched to a gene: 4. Looked up from germline, CDR1 is LGHDT and CDR2 is YNNKEL (reference sequence). This CDR3 region has 17 residues. The CDR3 loop reads CASSRGLAGVSYNEQFF. The DNA of the CDR3 is TGTGCCAGCAGCCGCGGACTAGCGGGAGTTTCCTACAATGAGCAGTTCTTC.

The chain combines TRBV27 with TRBJ1-2; no clear D. The V end was cut by 5 bases, the J end by 0 bases, with 10 bases between. CDR1 MNHEY and CDR2 SMNVEV come from the germline V gene (reference sequence). This CDR3 contains 14 residues. The CDR3 DNA reads TGTGCCAGCAGTAGCGTAACCACTAACTATGGCTACACCTTC. Translation gives CASSSVTTNYGYTF.

V and J are TRBV6-6 and TRBJ2-7; D remains ambiguous. Per the germline V gene, CDR1 is MNHNY and CDR2 is SVGAGI (reference sequence). Between the trimmed V and J ends, which lost 2 bases and 2 bases, there was a span of 10 bases. This CDR3 contains 14 residues. CDR3 protein: CASSYAGLPYEQYF. DNA for the CDR3: TGTGCCAGCAGTTACGCCGGCCTTCCCTACGAGCAGTACTTC.

The chain is built from TRBV7-8 and TRBJ2-1; D is possibly TRBD1 or TRBD2 (5 bases each). Trimming shortened V by 6 bases and J by 10 bases, and 13 bases separated the two germline ends. The germline CDR1 and CDR2 sequences are SGHVS and FQNEAQ. The CDR3 totals 12 residues. This chain's CDR3 is CASRIRGGEQFF. The CDR3 DNA reads as TGTGCCAGCAGGATACGGGGCGGGGAGCAGTTCTTC.

This clone was seen a handful of times. This chain connects TRBV2 to TRBJ1-1; the D is unclear. CDR3 length: 13 residues. With 5 bases removed from V and 2 bases from J, the gap between germline ends came to 9 bases. Germline V gene data show CDR1 as SNHLY and CDR2 as FYNNEI. CDR3 bases: TGTGCCAGCAGTCGGGTCCCCAACACTGAAGCTTTCTTT. Residues: CASSRVPNTEAFF.

The chain uses TRBV6-5 and TRBJ1-6; tentative D call: TRBD1 (5 bases). Trimming left V 4 bases short and J 9 bases short, with 7 bases between. The germline CDR1 and CDR2 sequences are MNHEY and SVGAGI. The CDR3 consists of 12 residues. Here the CDR3 reads CASSLGLSPLHF. CDR3 bases: TGTGCCAGCAGTTTGGGACTTTCACCCCTCCACTTT.

This chain links TRBV18 with TRBJ2-1, with TRBD2 identical over 11 bases. The germline gives CDR1 KGHSH, CDR2 LQKENI. The trim removed 4 bases at V and 6 bases at J, leaving 2 bases unmatched. CDR3 length: 14 residues. DNA for the CDR3: TGTGCCAGCTCACAGGGGACTAGCGGCAATGAGCAGTTCTTC. Translation gives CASSQGTSGNEQFF.